This T cell receptor beta chain was identified during a study of CD8+ T cells in alopecia areata. Germline-derived CDR1 and CDR2 are GTSNPN and SVGIG (reference sequence). The CDR3 covers 14 residues. The ends were cut back, 0 bases at V and 2 bases at J, with 11 bases in the middle. As the sequencing template, cDNA was produced by extracting RNA and reverse transcribing it. Method: immunoSEQ multiplex PCR; TCRdb's copy keeps in-frame clones and lacks some. The data contain under 250,000 clones, 45% to 70% of them singletons. Material for sequencing was CD8+ T cells sorted from blood. This clonotype originated in a human donor in good health. The chain couples TRBV30 to TRBJ2-7; D gene uncertain. The CDR3 loop is CAWSVVVAPYEQYF. CDR3 DNA: TGTGCCTGGAGTGTAGTAGTTGCACCCTACGAGCAGTACTTC.